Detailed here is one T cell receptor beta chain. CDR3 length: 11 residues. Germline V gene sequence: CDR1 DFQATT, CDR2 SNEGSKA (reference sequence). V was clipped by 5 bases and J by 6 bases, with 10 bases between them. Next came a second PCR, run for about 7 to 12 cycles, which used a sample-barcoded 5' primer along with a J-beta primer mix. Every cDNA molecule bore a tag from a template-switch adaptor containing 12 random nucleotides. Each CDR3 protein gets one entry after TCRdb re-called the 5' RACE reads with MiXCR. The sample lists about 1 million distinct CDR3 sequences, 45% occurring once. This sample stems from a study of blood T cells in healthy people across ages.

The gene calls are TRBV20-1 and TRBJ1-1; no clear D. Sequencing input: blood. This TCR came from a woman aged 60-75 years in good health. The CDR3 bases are TGCAGTGCTCACCCGGAACCTGAAGCTTTCTTT. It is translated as CSAHPEPEAFF.